This T cell receptor (beta chain) was identified in a study of beta chain features in type 1 diabetes. General study results and limits: More deletions and fewer insertions at VDJ junctions were seen in type 1 diabetes patients.

Investigators reverse transcribed all isolated RNA, so they sequenced expressed TCRB transcripts. Sequenced by immunoSEQ multiplex PCR; TCRdb stores in-frame clones only, minus some. Of under 450,000 clones detected, more than 11% appear once; the ten largest clones hold approximately 0.038%. This clone was recorded only once. The antigen is undetermined. The CDR3 covers 14 residues. Trimming stripped 4 bases from V and 2 bases from J, with 12 bases between. CDR1 MNHNS and CDR2 SASEGT come from the germline V gene. A single heparinised draw of approximately 110 mL on average was taken per donor. The chain combines TRBV6-1 with TRBJ2-7, with D maybe TRBD2 (6 bases). Sample: naive CD4+ T cells from blood. This TCR derives from a man aged 25-40 years in good health. This CDR3 reads CASSGRVTAYEQYV. The CDR3 coding sequence is TGTGCCAGCAGTGGGAGGGTAACGGCCTACGAGCAGTACGTC.